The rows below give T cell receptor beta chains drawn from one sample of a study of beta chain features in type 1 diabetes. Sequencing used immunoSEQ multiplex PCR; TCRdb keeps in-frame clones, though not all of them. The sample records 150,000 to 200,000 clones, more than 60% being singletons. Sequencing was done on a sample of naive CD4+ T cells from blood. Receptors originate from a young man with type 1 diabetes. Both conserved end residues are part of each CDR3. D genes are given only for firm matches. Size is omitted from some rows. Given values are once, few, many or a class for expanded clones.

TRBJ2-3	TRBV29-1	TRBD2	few	TGCAGCGTCGTAACGACTAGCGGGGTGCCAGATACGCAGTATTTT	CSVVTTSGVPDTQYF
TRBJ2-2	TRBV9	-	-	TGTGCCAGCAGCGACAGGGTCGGCACCGGGGAGCTGTTTTTT	CASSDRVGTGELFF
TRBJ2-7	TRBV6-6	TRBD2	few	TGTGCCAGTTGCCTAGCGGGGGCCTCCTACGAGCAGTACTTC	CASCLAGASYEQYF
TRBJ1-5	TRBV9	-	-	TGTGCCAGCAGCGTAGCGTCATGTACAGAGTTCAATCAGCCCCAGCATTTT	CASSVASCTEFNQPQHF
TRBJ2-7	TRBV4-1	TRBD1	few	TGCGCCAGCAGCCAAGAAGGGGGCATCTCCTACGAGCAGTACTTC	CASSQEGGISYEQYF
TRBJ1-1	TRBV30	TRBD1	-	TGTGCCTGGAGTGTATGGTCCGGTGGGACAGGGAACACTGAAGCTTTCTTT	CAWSVWSGGTGNTEAFF
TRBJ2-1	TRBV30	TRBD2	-	TGTGCCTGGAGTAAAAGGGTACTAGCGGGGAACAATGAGCAGTTCTTC	CAWSKRVLAGNNEQFF
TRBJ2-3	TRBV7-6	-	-	TGTGCCAGCACCATCTGGGGAGGAGGCACAGATACGCAGTATTTT	CASTIWGGGTDTQYF
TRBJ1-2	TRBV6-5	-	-	TGTGCCATCAGTGATAGGGATGGGGATGGCTACACCTTC	CAISDRDGDGYTF
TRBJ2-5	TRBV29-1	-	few	TGCAGCGCCGGAGAGGAGACCCAGTACTTC	CSAGEETQYF
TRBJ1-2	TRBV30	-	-	TGTGCCTACTCCCGGGGGATCTATGGCTACACCTTC	CAYSRGIYGYTF
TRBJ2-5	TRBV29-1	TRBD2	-	TGCAGCGTTGGTGGTAGCGGGAAGACCCAGTACTTC	CSVGGSGKTQYF
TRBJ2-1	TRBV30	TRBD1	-	TGTGCCTGGGAAGACAGGGCAAACAATGAGCAGTTCTTC	CAWEDRANNEQFF
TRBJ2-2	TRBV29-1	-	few	TGCAGCGTTGAAGTTTCCGGGGAGCTGTTTTTT	CSVEVSGELFF